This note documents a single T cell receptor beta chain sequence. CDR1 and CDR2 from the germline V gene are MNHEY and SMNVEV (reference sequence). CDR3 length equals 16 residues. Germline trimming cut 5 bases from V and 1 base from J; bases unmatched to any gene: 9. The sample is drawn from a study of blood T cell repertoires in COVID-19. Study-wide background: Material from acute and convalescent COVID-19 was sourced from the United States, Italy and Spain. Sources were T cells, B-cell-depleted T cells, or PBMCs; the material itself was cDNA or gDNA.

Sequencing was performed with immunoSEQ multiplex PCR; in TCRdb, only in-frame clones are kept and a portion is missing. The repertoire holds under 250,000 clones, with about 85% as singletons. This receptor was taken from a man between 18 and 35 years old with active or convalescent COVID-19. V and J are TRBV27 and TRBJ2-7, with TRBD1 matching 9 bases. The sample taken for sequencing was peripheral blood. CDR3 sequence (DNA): TGTGCCAGCAGTCCGTCTGTGGGGACAGGGTCCTACGAGCAGTACTTC. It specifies CASSPSVGTGSYEQYF.